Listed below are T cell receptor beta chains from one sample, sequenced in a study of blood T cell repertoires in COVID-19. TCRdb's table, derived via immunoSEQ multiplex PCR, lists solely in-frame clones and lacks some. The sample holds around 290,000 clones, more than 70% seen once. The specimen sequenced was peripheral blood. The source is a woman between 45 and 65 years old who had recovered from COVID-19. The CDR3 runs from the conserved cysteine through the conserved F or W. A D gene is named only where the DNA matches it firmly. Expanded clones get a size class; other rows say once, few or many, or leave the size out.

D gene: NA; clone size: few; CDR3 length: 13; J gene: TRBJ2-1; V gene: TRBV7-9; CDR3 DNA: TGTGCCAGCAGCTTTAGCCGATCCACCGAGCAGTTCTTC; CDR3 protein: CASSFSRSTEQFF
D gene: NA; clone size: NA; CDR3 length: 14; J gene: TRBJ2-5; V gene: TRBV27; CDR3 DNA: TGTGCCAGCAGTTCCAGACAGAGAGAAGAGACCCAGTACTTC; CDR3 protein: CASSSRQREETQYF
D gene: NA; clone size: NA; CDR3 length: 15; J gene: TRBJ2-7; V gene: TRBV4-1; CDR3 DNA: TGCGCCAGCAGCCAAGCAGGGGATCCGTTCTACGAGCAGTACTTC; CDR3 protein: CASSQAGDPFYEQYF
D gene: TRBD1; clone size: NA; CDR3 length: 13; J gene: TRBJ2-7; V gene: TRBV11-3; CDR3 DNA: TGTGCCAGCAGCTTGACAGGGACCTACGAGCAGTACTTC; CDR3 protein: CASSLTGTYEQYF
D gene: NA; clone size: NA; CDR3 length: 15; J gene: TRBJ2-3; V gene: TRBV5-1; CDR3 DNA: TGCGCCAGCAGCTTTCGGGGGATCGTCTCAGATACGCAGTATTTT; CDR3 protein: CASSFRGIVSDTQYF
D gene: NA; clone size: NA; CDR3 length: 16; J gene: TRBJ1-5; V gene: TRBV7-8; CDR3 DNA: TGTGCCAGCAGCTTAGACGGGTTTGGTAGCAATCAGCCCCAGCATTTT; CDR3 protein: CASSLDGFGSNQPQHF
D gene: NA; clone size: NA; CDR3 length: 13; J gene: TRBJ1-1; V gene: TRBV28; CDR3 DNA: TGTGCCAGCAGTTTAACAGGGATAAGCGAAGCTTTCTTT; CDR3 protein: CASSLTGISEAFF
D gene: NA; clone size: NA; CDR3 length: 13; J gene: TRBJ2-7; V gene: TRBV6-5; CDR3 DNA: TGTGCCAGCGAAAGGGACTTCTCCTACGAGCAGTACTTC; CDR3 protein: CASERDFSYEQYF
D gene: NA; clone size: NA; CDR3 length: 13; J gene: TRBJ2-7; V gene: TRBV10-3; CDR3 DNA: TGTGCCCTGGGAGCCCCGGGCTCCTACGAGCAGTACTTC; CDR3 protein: CALGAPGSYEQYF
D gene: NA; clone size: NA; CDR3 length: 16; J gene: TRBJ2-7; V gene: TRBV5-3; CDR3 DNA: TGTGCCAGAAGCCCCTGGGGCCGCACAGTCACTTACGAGCAGTACTTC; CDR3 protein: CARSPWGRTVTYEQYF
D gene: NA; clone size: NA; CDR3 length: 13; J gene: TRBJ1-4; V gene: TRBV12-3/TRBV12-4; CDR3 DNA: TGTGCCAGCAGTTTAGGGACTTATGAAAAACTGTTTTTT; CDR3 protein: CASSLGTYEKLFF
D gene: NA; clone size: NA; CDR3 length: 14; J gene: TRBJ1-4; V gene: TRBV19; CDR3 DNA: TGTGCCAGTAGTATAGATCTGGCGGATGAAAAACTGTTTTTT; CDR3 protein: CASSIDLADEKLFF
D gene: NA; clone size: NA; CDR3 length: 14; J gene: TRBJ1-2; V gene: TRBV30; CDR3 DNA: TGTGCCTGGAGTCGGAGTGGAGCTAACTATGGCTACACCTTC; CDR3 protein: CAWSRSGANYGYTF
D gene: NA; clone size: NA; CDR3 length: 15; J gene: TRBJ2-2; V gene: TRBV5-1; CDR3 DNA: TGCGCCAGCAGCTTGGAAGCGACTGGAACCGGGGAGCTGTTTTTT; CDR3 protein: CASSLEATGTGELFF
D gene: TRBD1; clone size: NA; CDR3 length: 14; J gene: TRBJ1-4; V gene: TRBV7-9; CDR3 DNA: TGTGCCAGCAGCTTAGGACAGGGGTCCGAAAAACTGTTTTTT; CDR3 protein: CASSLGQGSEKLFF
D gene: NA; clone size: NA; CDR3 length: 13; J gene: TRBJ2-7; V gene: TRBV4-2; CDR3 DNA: TGTGCCAGCAGTCGGGACTTGACCTACGAGCAGTACTTC; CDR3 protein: CASSRDLTYEQYF
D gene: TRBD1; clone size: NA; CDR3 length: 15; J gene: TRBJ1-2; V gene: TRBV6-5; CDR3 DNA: TGTGCCAGCAGTTACTCGTCAGGGGGCGAACTTGGCTACACCTTC; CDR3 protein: CASSYSSGGELGYTF
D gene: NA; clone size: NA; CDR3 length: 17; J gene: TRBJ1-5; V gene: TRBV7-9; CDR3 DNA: TGTGCCAGCAGCTTAGAACCGAGGCATCCTTTTGATCAGCCCCAGCATTTT; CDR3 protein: CASSLEPRHPFDQPQHF
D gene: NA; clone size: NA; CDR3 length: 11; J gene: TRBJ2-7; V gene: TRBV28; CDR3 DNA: TGTGCCAGCGGGTTGCGTGGAGGGCAGTACTTC; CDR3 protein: CASGLRGGQYF
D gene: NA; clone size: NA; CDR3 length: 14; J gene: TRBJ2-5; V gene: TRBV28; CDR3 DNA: TGTGCCAGCAGTTTGCCCGGGAGTAGGTACACCCAGTACTTC; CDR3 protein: CASSLPGSRYTQYF
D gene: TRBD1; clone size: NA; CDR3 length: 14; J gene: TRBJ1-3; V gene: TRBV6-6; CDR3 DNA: TGTGCCAGCAGTTATGAGGGGGCTCGCCGCACCATATATTTT; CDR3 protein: CASSYEGARRTIYF
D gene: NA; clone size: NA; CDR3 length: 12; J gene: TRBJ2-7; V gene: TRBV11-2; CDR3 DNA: TGTGCCAGCAGGCTGGAGTCCCTCGAGCAGTACTTC; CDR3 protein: CASRLESLEQYF
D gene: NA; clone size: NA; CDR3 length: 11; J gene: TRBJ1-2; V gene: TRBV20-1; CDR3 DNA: TGCAGTGCGACTACAGGGTCCGGCTACACCTTC; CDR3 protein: CSATTGSGYTF
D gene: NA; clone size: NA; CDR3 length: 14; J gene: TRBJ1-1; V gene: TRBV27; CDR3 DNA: TGTGCCAGCAGTTCAGGGTCTCTGAACACTGAAGCTTTCTTT; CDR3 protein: CASSSGSLNTEAFF
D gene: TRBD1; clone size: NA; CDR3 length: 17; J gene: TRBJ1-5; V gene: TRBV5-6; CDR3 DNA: TGTGCCAGCAGCCGCCGGGACAGCGCGTATAGCAATCAGCCCCAGCATTTT; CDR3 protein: CASSRRDSAYSNQPQHF
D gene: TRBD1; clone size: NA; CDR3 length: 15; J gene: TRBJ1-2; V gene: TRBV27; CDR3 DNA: TGTGCCAGCAGGTCTACGATCCAGGGGGCTACTGGCTACACCTTC; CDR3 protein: CASRSTIQGATGYTF
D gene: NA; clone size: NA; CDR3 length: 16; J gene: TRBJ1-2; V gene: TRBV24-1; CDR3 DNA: TGTGCCACCAGTGATTCCAACCCGGGTAGGGGATATGGCTACACCTTC; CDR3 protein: CATSDSNPGRGYGYTF
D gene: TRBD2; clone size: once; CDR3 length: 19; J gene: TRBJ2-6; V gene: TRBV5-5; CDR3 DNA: TGTGCCAGCAGCGCCAGACTAGCGGGGGGTTTTGGGTGGGCCAACGTCCTGACTTTC; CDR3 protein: CASSARLAGGFGWANVLTF
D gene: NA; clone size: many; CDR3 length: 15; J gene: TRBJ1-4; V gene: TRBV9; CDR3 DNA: TGTGCCAGCAGCGTACTAGGAACAACTAATGAAAAACTGTTTTTT; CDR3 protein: CASSVLGTTNEKLFF
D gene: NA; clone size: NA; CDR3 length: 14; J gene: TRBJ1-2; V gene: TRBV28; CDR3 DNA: TGTGCCAGCAGTTTTCCCCAACAAAACTATGGCTACACCTTC; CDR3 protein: CASSFPQQNYGYTF
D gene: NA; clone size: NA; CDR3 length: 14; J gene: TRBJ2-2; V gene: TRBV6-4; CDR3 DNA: TGTGCCAGCAGTGACTCTAGCGACACCGGGGAGCTGTTTTTT; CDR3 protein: CASSDSSDTGELFF
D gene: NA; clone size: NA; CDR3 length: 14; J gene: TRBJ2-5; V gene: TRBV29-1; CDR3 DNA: TGCAGCGTTGAATTCCTGGACAGCCAAGAGACCCAGTACTTC; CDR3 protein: CSVEFLDSQETQYF
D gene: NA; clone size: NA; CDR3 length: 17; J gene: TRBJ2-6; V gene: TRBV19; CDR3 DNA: TGTGCCAGTAGTCATACTAAAGGTCCGGCTGGGGCCAACGTCCTGACTTTC; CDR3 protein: CASSHTKGPAGANVLTF
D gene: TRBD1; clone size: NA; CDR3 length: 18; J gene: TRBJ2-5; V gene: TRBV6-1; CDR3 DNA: TGTGCCAGCAGTGAGGGGACAGGGGGGATTCTGTACCAAGAGACCCAGTACTTC; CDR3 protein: CASSEGTGGILYQETQYF
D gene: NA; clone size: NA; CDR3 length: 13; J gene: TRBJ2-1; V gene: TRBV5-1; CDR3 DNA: TGCGCCAGCAGCTTGGACATCTACAATGAGCAGTTCTTC; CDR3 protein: CASSLDIYNEQFF
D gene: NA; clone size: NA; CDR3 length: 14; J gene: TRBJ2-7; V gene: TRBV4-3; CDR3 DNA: TGCGCCAGCAGCCAAGAGTTGGCTCCAAACGAGCAGTACTTC; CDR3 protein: CASSQELAPNEQYF
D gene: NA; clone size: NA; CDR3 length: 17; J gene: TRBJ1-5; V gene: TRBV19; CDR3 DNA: TGTGCCAGTAGTATAGGGTTTGCGGGGGACGGCAATCAGCCCCAGCATTTT; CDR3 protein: CASSIGFAGDGNQPQHF
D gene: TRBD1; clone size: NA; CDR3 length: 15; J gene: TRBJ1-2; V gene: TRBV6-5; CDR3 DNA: TGTGCCAGCAGTTACTTGGACCAGGGGGGCTATGGCTACACCTTC; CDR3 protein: CASSYLDQGGYGYTF
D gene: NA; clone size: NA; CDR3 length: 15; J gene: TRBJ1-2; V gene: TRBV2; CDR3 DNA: TGTGCCAGCAAAGGGCCCCTAGGGGGTGTGGATGGCTACACCTTC; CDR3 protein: CASKGPLGGVDGYTF
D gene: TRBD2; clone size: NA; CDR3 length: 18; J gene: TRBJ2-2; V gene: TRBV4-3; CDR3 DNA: TGCGCCAGCAGCCAAGGGTGGCTAGCGGGGTCGGGCACCGGGGAGCTGTTTTTT; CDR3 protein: CASSQGWLAGSGTGELFF
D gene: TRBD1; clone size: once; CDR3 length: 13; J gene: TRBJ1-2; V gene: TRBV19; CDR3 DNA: TGTGCCAGTAGCTTACAGGGGAACTATGGCTACACCTTC; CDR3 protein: CASSLQGNYGYTF
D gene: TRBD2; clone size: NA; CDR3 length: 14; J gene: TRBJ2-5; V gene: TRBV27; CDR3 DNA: TGTGCCAGCAGTCCGCTAGCGGCCCAAGAGACCCAGTACTTC; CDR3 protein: CASSPLAAQETQYF
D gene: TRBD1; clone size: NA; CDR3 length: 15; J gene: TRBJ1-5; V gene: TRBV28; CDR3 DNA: TGTGCCAGCGGACTGACAGGGGCGCGTGATCAGCCCCAGCATTTT; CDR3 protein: CASGLTGARDQPQHF
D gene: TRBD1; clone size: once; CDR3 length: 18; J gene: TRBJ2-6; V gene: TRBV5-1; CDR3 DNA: TGCGCCAGCAGCCTAACCGGGACAGGGGTCTCTGGGGCCAACGTCCTGACTTTC; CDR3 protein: CASSLTGTGVSGANVLTF
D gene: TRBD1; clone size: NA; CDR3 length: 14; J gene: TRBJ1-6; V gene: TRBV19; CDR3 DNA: TGTGCCAGTAGTCGACAGGGAAATAATTCACCCCTCCACTTT; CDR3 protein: CASSRQGNNSPLHF